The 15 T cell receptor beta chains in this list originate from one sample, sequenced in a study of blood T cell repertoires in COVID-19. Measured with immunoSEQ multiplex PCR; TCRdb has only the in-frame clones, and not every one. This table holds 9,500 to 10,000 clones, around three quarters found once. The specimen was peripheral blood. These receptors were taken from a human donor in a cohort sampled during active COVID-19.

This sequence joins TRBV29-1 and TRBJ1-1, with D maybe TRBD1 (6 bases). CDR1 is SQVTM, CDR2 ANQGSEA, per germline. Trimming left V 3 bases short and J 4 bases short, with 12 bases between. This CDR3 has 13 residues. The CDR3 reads CSVDRGSFTEAFF. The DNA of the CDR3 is TGCAGCGTTGATAGGGGGAGTTTCACTGAAGCTTTCTTT. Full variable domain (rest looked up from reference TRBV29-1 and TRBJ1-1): SAVISQKPSRDICQRGTSLTIQCQVDSQVTMMFWYRQQPGQSLTLIATANQGSEATYESGFVIDKFPISRPNLTFSTLTVSNMSPEDSSIYLCSVDRGSFTEAFFGQGTRLTVV.

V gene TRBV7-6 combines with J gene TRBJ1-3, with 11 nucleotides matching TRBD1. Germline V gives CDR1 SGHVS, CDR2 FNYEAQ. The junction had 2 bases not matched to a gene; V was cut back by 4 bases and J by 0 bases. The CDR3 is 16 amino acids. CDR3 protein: CASSSGTGGSGNTIYF. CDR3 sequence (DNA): TGTGCCAGCAGCTCGGGGACAGGGGGCTCTGGAAACACCATATATTTT. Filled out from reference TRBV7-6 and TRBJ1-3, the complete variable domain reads GAGVSQSPRYKVTKRGQDVALRCDPISGHVSLYWYRQALGQGPEFLTYFNYEAQQDKSGLPNDRFSAERPEGSISTLTIQRTEQRDSAMYRCASSSGTGGSGNTIYFGEGSWLTVV.

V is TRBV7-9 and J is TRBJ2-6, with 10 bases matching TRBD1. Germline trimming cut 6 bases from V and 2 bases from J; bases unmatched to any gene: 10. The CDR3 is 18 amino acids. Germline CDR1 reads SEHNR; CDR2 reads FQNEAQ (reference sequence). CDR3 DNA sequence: TGTGCCAGCAGTAGACAGGGGGCCATCTTGGCTGGGGCCAACGTCCTGACTTTC. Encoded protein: CASSRQGAILAGANVLTF. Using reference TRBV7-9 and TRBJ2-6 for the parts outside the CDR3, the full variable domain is DTGVSQNPRHKITKRGQNVTFRCDPISEHNRLYWYRQTLGQGPEFLTYFQNEAQLEKSRLLSDRFSAERPKGSFSTLEIQRTEQGDSAMYLCASSRQGAILAGANVLTFGAGSRLTVL.

The CDR3: CASSLVAGGPETQYF. In DNA, the CDR3 is TGTGCCAGCAGCTTAGTAGCGGGGGGGCCCGAGACCCAGTACTTC. This chain uses TRBV11-1 with TRBJ2-5; 11 nucleotides agree with TRBD2. CDR1 is SGHAT and CDR2 is FQDESV in the germline V gene (reference sequence). J lost 5 bases, V lost 1 base, and 3 bases had no gene match. The CDR3 runs to 15 residues.

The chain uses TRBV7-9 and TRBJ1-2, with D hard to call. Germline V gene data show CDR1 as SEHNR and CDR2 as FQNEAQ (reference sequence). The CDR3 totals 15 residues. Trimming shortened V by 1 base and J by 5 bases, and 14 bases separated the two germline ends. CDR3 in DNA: TGTGCCAGCAGCTTAGGCGTGCGGATCTCATATGGCTACACCTTC. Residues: CASSLGVRISYGYTF.

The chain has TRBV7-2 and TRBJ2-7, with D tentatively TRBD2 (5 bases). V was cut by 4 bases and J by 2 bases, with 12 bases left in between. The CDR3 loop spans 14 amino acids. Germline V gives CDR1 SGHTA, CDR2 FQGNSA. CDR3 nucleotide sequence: TGTGCCAGCAGCTCACGGGGATTCCCCTACGAGCAGTACTTC. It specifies CASSSRGFPYEQYF. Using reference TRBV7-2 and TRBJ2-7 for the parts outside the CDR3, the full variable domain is GAGVSQSPSNKVTEKGKDVELRCDPISGHTALYWYRQSLGQGLEFLIYFQGNSAPDKSGLPSDRFSAERTGGSVSTLTIQRTQQEDSAVYLCASSSRGFPYEQYFGPGTRLTVT.

The CDR3 protein is CASSQDRGNYYEQYF. CDR3 in DNA: TGCGCCAGCAGCCAAGATCGGGGGAATTACTACGAGCAGTACTTC. This chain joins TRBV4-1 and TRBJ2-7; perhaps TRBD2 as D (6 bases). Trimming removed 0 bases at V and 3 bases at J, with 12 bases between. The CDR3 consists of 15 residues. Germline CDR1 reads MGHRA; CDR2 reads YSYEKL.

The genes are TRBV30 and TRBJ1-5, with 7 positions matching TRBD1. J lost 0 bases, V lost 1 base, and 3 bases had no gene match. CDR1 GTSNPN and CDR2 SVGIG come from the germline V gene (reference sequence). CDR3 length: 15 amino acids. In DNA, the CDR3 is TGTGCCTGGAGTGAAGGGACAGTTAGCAATCAGCCCCAGCATTTT. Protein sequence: CAWSEGTVSNQPQHF.

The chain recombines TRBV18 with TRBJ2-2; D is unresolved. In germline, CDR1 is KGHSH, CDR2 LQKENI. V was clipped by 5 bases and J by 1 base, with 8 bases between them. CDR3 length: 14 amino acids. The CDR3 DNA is TGTGCCAGCTCATCCAACAGGAACACCGGGGAGCTGTTTTTT. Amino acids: CASSSNRNTGELFF.

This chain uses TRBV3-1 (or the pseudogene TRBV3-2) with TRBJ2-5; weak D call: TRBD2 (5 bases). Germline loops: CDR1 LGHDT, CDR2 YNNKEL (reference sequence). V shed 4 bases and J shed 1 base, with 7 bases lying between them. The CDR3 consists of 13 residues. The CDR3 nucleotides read TGTGCCAGCAGCCTGGACTTCCAAGAGACCCAGTACTTC. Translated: CASSLDFQETQYF.

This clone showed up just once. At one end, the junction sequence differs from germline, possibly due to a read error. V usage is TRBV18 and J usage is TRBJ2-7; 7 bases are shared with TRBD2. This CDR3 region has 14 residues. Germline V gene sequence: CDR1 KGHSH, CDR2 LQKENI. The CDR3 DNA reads TGTGCCAACTCACCACCTAACGCGGGGGATGAGCAGTACTTC. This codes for CANSPPNAGDEQYF.

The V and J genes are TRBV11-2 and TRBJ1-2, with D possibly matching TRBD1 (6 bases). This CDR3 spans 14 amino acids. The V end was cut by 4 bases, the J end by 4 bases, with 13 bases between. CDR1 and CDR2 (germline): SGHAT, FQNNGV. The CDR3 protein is CASSYNTGSYGYTF. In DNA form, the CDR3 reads TGTGCCAGCAGCTACAACACAGGGAGCTATGGCTACACCTTC.

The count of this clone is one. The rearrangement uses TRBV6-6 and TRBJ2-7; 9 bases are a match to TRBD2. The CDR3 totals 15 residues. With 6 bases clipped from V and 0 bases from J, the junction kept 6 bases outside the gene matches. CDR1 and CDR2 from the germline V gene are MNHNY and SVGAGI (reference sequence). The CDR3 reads CASRGSGSFSYEQYF. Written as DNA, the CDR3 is TGTGCCAGCAGGGGTAGCGGGAGCTTCTCCTACGAGCAGTACTTC.

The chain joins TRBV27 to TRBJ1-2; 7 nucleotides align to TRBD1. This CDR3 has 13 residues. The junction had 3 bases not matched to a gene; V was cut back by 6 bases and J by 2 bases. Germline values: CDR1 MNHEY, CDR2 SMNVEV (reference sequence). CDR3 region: CASRTQGNYGYTF. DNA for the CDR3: TGTGCCAGCAGAACACAGGGGAACTATGGCTACACCTTC.

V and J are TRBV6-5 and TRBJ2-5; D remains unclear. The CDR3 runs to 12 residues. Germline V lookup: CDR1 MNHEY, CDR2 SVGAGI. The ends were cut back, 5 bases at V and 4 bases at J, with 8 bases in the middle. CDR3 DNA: TGTGCCAGCAGTCGGGTAGGAGAGACCCAGTACTTC. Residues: CASSRVGETQYF.